Listed here is a single TCR beta chain. The data originate from a study of T-cell memory formation after mild COVID-19. Study context: Largely donor-specific TCR clusters were found.

This CDR3 comprises 13 residues. V lost 0 bases to trimming and J lost 7 bases, with 8 bases between them. Via MiXCR, TCRdb re-called the 5' RACE reads, giving one row per CDR3 protein. The data show under 110,000 distinct CDR3 sequences, 9.5% to 15% seen once. Sequencing input: PBMCs or a T cell subset sorted from them (not recorded which). The clonotype was recovered from an adult woman who had mild COVID-19 (a few samples of this study predate the infection). Cell type and time point are not known. This chain uses TRBV12-3 or TRBV12-4 with TRBJ2-3; unclear D gene. In nucleotides, the CDR3 is TGTGCCAGCAGTTTAGCGGGCCAAAATACGCAGTATTTT. As protein: CASSLAGQNTQYF.